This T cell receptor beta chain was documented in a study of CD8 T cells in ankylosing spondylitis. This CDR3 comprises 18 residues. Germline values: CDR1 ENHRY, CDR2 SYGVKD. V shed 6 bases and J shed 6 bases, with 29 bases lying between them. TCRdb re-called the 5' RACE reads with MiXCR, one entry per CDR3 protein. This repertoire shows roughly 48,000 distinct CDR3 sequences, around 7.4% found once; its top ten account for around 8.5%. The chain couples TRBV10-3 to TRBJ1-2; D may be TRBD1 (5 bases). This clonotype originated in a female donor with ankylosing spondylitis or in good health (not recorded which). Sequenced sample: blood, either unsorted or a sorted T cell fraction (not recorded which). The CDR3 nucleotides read TGTGCCATCAGCCGCGGACACCTGGGGGTAGGCATAGAAAATGGCTACACCTTC. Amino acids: CAISRGHLGVGIENGYTF.